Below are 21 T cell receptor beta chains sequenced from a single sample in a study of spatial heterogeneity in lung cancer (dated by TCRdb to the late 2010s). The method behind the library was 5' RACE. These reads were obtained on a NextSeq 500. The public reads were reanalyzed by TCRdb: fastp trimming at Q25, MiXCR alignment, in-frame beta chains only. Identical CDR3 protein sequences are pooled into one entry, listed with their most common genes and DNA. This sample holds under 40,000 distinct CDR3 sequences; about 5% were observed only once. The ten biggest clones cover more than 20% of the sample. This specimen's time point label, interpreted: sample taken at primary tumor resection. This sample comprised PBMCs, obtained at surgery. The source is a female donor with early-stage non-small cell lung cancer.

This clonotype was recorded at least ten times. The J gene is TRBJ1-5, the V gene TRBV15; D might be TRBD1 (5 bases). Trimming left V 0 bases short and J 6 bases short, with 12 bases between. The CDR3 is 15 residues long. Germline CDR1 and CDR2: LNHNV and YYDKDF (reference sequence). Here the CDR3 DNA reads TGTGCCACCAGCAGAGATGGATGGGGGAGTCAGCCCCAGCATTTT. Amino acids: CATSRDGWGSQPQHF.

The CDR3 here is CSARTSGGWTQYF. CDR3 sequence (DNA): TGCAGTGCTAGGACTAGCGGGGGGTGGACGCAGTATTTT. This rearrangement joins TRBV20-1 to TRBJ2-3; the match to TRBD2 covers 13 bases. Germline V gene sequence: CDR1 DFQATT, CDR2 SNEGSKA (reference sequence). The CDR3 contains 13 residues. V shed 3 bases and J 9 bases; nucleotides not matched to a gene: 3.

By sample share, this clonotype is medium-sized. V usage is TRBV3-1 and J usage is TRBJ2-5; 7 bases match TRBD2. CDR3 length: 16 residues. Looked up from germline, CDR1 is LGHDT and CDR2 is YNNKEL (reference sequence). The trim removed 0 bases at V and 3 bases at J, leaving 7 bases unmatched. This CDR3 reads CASSQDGASGEETQYF. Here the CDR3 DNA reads TGTGCCAGCAGCCAAGATGGCGCTAGCGGTGAAGAGACCCAGTACTTC.

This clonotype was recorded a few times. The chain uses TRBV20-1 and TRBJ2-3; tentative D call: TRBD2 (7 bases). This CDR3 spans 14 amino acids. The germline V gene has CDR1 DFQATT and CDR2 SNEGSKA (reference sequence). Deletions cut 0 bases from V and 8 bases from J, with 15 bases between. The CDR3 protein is CSARDPGGQATQYF. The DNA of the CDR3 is TGCAGTGCTAGAGATCCCGGGGGGCAGGCTACGCAGTATTTT.

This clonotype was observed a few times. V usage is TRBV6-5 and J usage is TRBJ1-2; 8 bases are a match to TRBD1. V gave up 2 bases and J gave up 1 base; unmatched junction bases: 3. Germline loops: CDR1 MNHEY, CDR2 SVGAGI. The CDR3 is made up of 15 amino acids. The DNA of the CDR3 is TGTGCCAGCAGTTACCGCAGGGGGCTTAACTATGGCTACACCTTC. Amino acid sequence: CASSYRRGLNYGYTF.

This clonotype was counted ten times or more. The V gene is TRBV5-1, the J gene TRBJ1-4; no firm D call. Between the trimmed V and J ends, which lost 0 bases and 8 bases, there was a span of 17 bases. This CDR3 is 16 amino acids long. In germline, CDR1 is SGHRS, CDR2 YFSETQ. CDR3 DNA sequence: TGCGCCAGCAGCTTGGGGGCTGGCCTGGGTAGCGAAAAACTGTTTTTT. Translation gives CASSLGAGLGSEKLFF.

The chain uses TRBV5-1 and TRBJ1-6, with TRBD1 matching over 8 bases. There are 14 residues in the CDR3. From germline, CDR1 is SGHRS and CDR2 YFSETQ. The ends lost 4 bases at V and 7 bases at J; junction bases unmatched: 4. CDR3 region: CASSLTGANSPLHF. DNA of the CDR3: TGCGCCAGCAGCCTGACAGGGGCGAATTCACCCCTCCACTTT.

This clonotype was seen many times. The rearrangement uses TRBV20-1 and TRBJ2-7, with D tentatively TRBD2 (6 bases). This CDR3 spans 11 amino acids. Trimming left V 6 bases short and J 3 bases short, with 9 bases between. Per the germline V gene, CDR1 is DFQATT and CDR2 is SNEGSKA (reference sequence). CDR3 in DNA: TGCAGTGCCGTGGAGGGCTACGAGCAGTACTTC. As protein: CSAVEGYEQYF.

This chain's CDR3 is CASSEGSGRTPYEQYF. Written as DNA, the CDR3 is TGTGCCAGCAGTGAAGGTTCGGGACGTACCCCCTACGAGCAGTACTTC. This rearrangement joins TRBV6-1 to TRBJ2-7; D may match TRBD1 or TRBD2 (5 bases each). Trimming removed 1 base from V and 2 bases from J, with 15 bases in between. The germline V gene encodes CDR1 MNHNS and CDR2 SASEGT. This CDR3 is built from 16 residues.

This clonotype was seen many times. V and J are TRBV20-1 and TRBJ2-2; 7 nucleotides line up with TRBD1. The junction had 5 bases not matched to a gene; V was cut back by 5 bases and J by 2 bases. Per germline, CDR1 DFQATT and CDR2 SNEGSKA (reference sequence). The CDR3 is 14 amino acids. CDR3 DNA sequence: TGCAGTGCTGGGGGACAGCTAAACACCGGGGAGCTGTTTTTT. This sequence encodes CSAGGQLNTGELFF.

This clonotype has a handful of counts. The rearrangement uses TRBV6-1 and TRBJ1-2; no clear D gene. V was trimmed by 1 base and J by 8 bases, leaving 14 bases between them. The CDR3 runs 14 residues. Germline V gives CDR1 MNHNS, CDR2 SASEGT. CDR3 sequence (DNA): TGTGCCAGCAGTGAAGACTCGCGTTCATGGGGCTACACCTTC. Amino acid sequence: CASSEDSRSWGYTF.

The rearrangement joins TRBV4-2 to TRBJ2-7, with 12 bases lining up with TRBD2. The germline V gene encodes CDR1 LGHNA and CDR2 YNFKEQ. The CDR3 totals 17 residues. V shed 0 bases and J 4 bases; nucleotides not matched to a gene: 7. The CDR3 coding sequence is TGTGCCAGCAGCCAAGATCCGGCTAGCGGGGGGGCTTACGAGCAGTACTTC. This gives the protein CASSQDPASGGAYEQYF.

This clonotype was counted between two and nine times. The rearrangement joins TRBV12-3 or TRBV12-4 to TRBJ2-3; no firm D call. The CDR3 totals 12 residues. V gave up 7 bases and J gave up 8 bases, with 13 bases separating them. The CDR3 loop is CASTLPFTTQYF. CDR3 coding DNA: TGTGCCAGCACCTTGCCCTTTACTACGCAGTATTTT.

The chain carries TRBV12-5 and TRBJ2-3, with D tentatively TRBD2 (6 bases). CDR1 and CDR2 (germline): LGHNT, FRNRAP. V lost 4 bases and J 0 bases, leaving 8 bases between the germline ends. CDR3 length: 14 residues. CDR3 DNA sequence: TGTGCTAGTGGTTGGGGGGTTAGCACAGATACGCAGTATTTT. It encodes CASGWGVSTDTQYF.

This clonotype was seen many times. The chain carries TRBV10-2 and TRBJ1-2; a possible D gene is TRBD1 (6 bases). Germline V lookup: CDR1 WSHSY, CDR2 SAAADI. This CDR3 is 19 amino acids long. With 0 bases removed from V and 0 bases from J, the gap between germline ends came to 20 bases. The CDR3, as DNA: TGCGCCAGCAGTGAGTCGGGGGCAGGGCTCCCGTTAGCTAACTATGGCTACACCTTC. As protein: CASSESGAGLPLANYGYTF.

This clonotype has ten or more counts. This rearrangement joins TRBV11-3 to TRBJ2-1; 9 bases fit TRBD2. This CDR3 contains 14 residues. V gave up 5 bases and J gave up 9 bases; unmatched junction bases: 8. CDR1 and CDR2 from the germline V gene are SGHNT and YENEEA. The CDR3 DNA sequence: TGTGCCAGCAGCCCGCATAGCGGGGGCTTTGAGCAGTTCTTC. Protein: CASSPHSGGFEQFF.

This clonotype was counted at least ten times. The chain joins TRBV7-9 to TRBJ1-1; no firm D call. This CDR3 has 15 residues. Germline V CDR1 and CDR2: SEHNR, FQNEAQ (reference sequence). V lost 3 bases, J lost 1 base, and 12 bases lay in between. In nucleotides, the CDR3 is TGTGCCAGCAGCTTTCCCACAGCAGGGAACACTGAAGCTTTCTTT. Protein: CASSFPTAGNTEAFF.

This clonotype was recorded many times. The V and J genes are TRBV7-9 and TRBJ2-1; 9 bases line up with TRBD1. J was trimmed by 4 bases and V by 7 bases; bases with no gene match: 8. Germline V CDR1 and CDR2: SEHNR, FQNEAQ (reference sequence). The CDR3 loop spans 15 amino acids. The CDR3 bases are TGTGCCAGCAACTCGAGGACAGGGGATTACAATGAGCAGTTCTTC. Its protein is CASNSRTGDYNEQFF.

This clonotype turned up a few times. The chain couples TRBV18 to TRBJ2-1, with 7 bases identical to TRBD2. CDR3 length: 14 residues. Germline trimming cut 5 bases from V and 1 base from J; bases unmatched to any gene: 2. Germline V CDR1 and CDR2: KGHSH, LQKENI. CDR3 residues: CASSVLASYNEQFF. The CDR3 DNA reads TGTGCCAGCTCAGTACTAGCGTCCTACAATGAGCAGTTCTTC.

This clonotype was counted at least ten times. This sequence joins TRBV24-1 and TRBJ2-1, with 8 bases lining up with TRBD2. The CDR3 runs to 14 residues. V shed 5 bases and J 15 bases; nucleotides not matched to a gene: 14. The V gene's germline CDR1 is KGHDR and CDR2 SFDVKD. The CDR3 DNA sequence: TGTGCCACCAGTGGCGTCAACCCGGGGGGGCCTCGGTTCTTC. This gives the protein CATSGVNPGGPRFF.

CDR3 in amino acids: CASSSHPLAHRTTGELFF. CDR3 bases: TGTGCCAGCAGTTCCCACCCTCTAGCTCACAGGACCACCGGGGAGCTGTTTTTT. V is TRBV6-6 and J is TRBJ2-2; D is tentatively TRBD1 or TRBD2 (5 bases each). Trimming stripped 4 bases from V and 4 bases from J, with 22 bases between. Per germline, CDR1 MNHNY and CDR2 SVGAGI (reference sequence). This CDR3 contains 18 residues.